Here is one T cell receptor beta chain with its context. This record comes from a study of cytomegalovirus exposure and HLA in healthy donors. Amplification used 60 Vbeta primers and 13 Jbeta primers. Clones were sequenced by immunoSEQ multiplex PCR, and TCRdb holds only the in-frame ones, with some missing. Of around 150,000 clones in the sample, around 75% were seen once. V trimming: 0 bases; J trimming: 1 base; junction bases outside the gene matches: 4. This CDR3 has 16 amino acids. The germline V gene has CDR1 WNHNN and CDR2 SYGVQD (reference sequence). The gene calls are TRBV10-1 and TRBJ2-3; 7 bases agree with TRBD2. The source of this sequence is a human donor in good health. The sample comprised PBMCs. CDR3 sequence reads: CASSESASGGTDTQYF. CDR3 in DNA: TGCGCCAGCAGTGAGTCGGCTAGCGGCGGCACAGATACGCAGTATTTT.